The T cell receptor beta chain under discussion was sequenced for a study of graft-versus-host responses after intestinal transplantation. Looking at the study overall: Recipients uniformly received anti-thymocyte globulin induction, followed by tacrolimus and steroids for 3 to 4 years.

Sequenced by immunoSEQ multiplex PCR; TCRdb stores in-frame clones only, minus some. This sample has roughly 100,000 clones, with roughly nine tenths found just once. Concerning this clone itself: Its antigen is still unknown.

Overall study results and limits: Present in recipient marrow, GvH clones included some that appeared first in ileum or blood. Early post-transplant HvG declines tracked with peak circulating GvH clone levels.

This clonotype was sampled from a human donor who received an intestinal transplant. The sequenced sample was unstimulated CD4+ T cells sorted from spleen or lymph node cells, obtained before intestinal transplant.

CDR3: CASSFGQEYNEQFF. The CDR3 DNA reads TGCGCCAGCAGCTTCGGACAGGAGTACAATGAGCAGTTCTTC. V and J are TRBV5-1 and TRBJ2-1; 7 nucleotides line up with TRBD1. The CDR3 is made up of 14 amino acids. V lost 2 bases to trimming and J lost 4 bases; unmatched junction nucleotides: 3. From germline, CDR1 is SGHRS and CDR2 YFSETQ. Complete variable domain (other parts from reference TRBV5-1 and TRBJ2-1): KAGVTQTPRYLIKTRGQQVTLSCSPISGHRSVSWYQQTPGQGLQFLFEYFSETQRNKGNFPGRFSGRQFSNSRSEMNVSTLELGDSALYLCASSFGQEYNEQFFGPGTRLTVL.